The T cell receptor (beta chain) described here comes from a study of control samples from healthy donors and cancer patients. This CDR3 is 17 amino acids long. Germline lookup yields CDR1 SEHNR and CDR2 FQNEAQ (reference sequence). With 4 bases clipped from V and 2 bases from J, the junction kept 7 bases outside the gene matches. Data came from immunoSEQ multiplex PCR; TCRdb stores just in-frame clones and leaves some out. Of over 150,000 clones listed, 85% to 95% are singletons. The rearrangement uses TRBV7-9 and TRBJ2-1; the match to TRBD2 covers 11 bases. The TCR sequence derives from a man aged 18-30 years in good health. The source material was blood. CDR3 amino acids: CASSSTGLAGAYNEQFF. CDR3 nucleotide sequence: TGTGCCAGCAGCTCCACCGGACTAGCGGGCGCCTACAATGAGCAGTTCTTC.